These T cell receptor beta chains were read from a single sample in a study of cytomegalovirus exposure and HLA in healthy donors. Measured with immunoSEQ multiplex PCR; TCRdb has only the in-frame clones, and not every one. The data show 100,000 or so clones, less than 85% seen once. The source material was PBMCs. The receptor set was obtained from a man aged 35 to 55 in good health and CMV-seropositive. CDR3s include the opening cysteine and the closing phenylalanine or tryptophan. A D gene is named only where the DNA matches it firmly. A clone size is listed for some rows: how often the clone was seen (once, few, many), or a class if it is expanded.

j_call	v_call	d_call	clone_size	cdr3_aa	cdr3_nt
TRBJ2-5	TRBV7-3	-	-	CASSVLAQETQYF	TGTGCCAGCAGCGTATTAGCCCAAGAGACCCAGTACTTC
TRBJ2-7	TRBV6-5	TRBD1	few	CASSTDRGHYEQYF	TGTGCCAGCAGTACTGACAGGGGGCACTACGAGCAGTACTTC
TRBJ2-5	TRBV7-3	TRBD2	-	CASSLKGGRAAETQYF	TGTGCCAGCAGCTTAAAGGGCGGGAGGGCCGCCGAGACCCAGTACTTC
TRBJ1-5	TRBV7-2	-	-	CASSLTTSFYSRQPQHF	TGTGCCAGCAGCCTAACGACGTCCTTTTACAGCCGTCAGCCCCAGCATTTT
TRBJ1-2	TRBV27	TRBD1	-	CASSFWPEDRGSYGYTF	TGTGCCAGCAGTTTTTGGCCTGAGGACAGGGGGTCCTATGGCTACACCTTC
TRBJ1-1	TRBV25-1	TRBD1	few	CASSAHQGQGGRAAEAFF	TGTGCCAGCAGTGCCCACCAGGGACAGGGTGGGAGAGCGGCTGAAGCTTTCTTT
TRBJ2-7	TRBV5-4	TRBD2	-	CASSLGGLAGGGHEQYF	TGTGCCAGCAGCTTGGGTGGTCTAGCGGGGGGCGGCCACGAGCAGTACTTC
TRBJ2-7	TRBV10-3	TRBD2	-	CAISESKLAGARVEQYF	TGTGCCATCAGTGAGTCGAAACTAGCGGGAGCTCGTGTCGAGCAGTACTTC
TRBJ1-5	TRBV28	TRBD1	-	CASTPGQGRNSNQPQHF	TGTGCCAGCACACCGGGACAGGGTCGTAATAGCAATCAGCCCCAGCATTTT
TRBJ2-7	TRBV7-2	-	-	CASSLAGRNSEQYF	TGTGCCAGCAGCTTGGCGGGCAGAAACAGCGAGCAGTACTTC
TRBJ2-5	TRBV4-2	TRBD1	-	CASSQVTGKETQYF	TGTGCCAGCAGCCAAGTGACAGGGAAAGAGACCCAGTACTTC
TRBJ1-1	TRBV10-3	-	few	CAISESRQRGEAFF	TGTGCCATCAGTGAGTCGAGACAGAGAGGTGAAGCTTTCTTT
TRBJ1-1	TRBV6-6	TRBD1	few	CASRLQTGFGEAFF	TGTGCCAGCAGACTTCAGACAGGGTTCGGTGAAGCTTTCTTT
TRBJ2-3	TRBV11-3	TRBD2	-	CASSFPLLAGKTDTQYF	TGTGCCAGCAGCTTCCCCTTACTAGCGGGAAAAACAGATACGCAGTATTTT
TRBJ1-4	TRBV19	-	-	CASREGNEKLFF	TGTGCCAGTAGGGAGGGGAATGAAAAACTGTTTTTT
TRBJ2-7	TRBV27	-	once	CASSLSRGSYEQYF	TGTGCCAGCAGTTTATCCAGGGGTTCCTACGAGCAGTACTTC
TRBJ2-1	TRBV7-3	-	-	CASSIGGAGDEQFF	TGTGCCAGCAGCATAGGGGGGGCGGGCGATGAGCAGTTCTTC
TRBJ1-3	TRBV4-3	TRBD1	-	CASSQDIWTGRPGNTIYF	TGCGCCAGCAGCCAAGATATTTGGACAGGGCGGCCTGGAAACACCATATATTTT
TRBJ2-5	TRBV4-2	-	-	CASSQSSGHSSYEQYF	TGTGCCAGCAGCCAATCGTCGGGACATAGCTCCTATGAGCAGTACTTC
TRBJ1-1	TRBV7-9	TRBD1	-	CASSTSRGEAFF	TGTGCCAGCAGCACTTCCAGGGGGGAAGCTTTCTTT
TRBJ1-1	TRBV11-2	-	-	CASSEAVGNTEAFF	TGTGCCAGCAGCGAGGCGGTGGGGAACACTGAAGCTTTCTTT
TRBJ2-5	TRBV10-3	TRBD1	-	CAIRGTDQETQYF	TGTGCCATCAGAGGGACAGATCAAGAGACCCAGTACTTC
TRBJ2-3	TRBV11-2	-	-	CASSSTDTQYF	TGTGCCAGCTCTAGCACAGATACGCAGTATTTT
TRBJ1-3	TRBV28	-	-	CASTPVGLSGNTIYF	TGTGCCAGCACCCCCGTGGGCCTCTCTGGAAACACCATATATTTT
TRBJ1-5	TRBV10-3	TRBD1	-	CAIKAGTGNQPQHF	TGTGCCATTAAAGCCGGGACAGGCAATCAGCCCCAGCATTTT
TRBJ1-1	TRBV10-2	-	-	CASSLAKANTEAFF	TGCGCCAGCAGTCTAGCGAAGGCGAACACTGAAGCTTTCTTT
TRBJ2-1	TRBV7-3	TRBD1	once	CASSLGTAYNEQFF	TGTGCCAGCAGCCTGGGGACAGCCTACAATGAGCAGTTCTTC
TRBJ2-1	TRBV5-3	-	-	CARSLVDGSRNEQFF	TGTGCCAGAAGCTTGGTAGACGGGTCTCGGAATGAGCAGTTCTTC
TRBJ2-1	TRBV29-1	-	-	CSVISPFYNEQFF	TGCAGCGTTATCTCCCCGTTCTACAATGAGCAGTTCTTC
TRBJ2-7	TRBV14	TRBD1	-	CASSQGDRVFLGEQYF	TGTGCCAGCAGCCAAGGGGACAGGGTGTTCCTGGGCGAGCAGTACTTC
TRBJ2-5	TRBV7-6	-	-	CASSETGTFRQYF	TGTGCCAGCAGCGAAACCGGGACATTCAGGCAGTACTTC
TRBJ2-7	TRBV18	TRBD1	-	CASSRIQPGQGDEQYF	TGTGCCAGCTCACGTATCCAGCCGGGACAGGGTGACGAGCAGTACTTC
TRBJ1-3	TRBV30	-	few	CAWSRQGSIGNTIYF	TGTGCCTGGAGTAGGCAGGGTTCAATTGGAAACACCATATATTTT
TRBJ2-3	TRBV7-2	TRBD2	few	CASSFLLAVLTDTQYF	TGTGCCAGCAGCTTCTTACTAGCGGTTCTCACAGATACGCAGTATTTT
TRBJ1-4	TRBV6-5	TRBD1	-	CASSQQGAREKLFF	TGTGCCAGCAGCCAACAGGGGGCGCGTGAAAAACTGTTTTTT
TRBJ2-3	TRBV11-3	-	-	CASSLGGSGPGDTQYF	TGTGCCAGCAGCTTAGGGGGTAGCGGCCCCGGGGATACGCAGTATTTT
TRBJ1-2	TRBV6-6	TRBD1	-	CASSTTGGSYTF	TGTGCCAGCAGTACAACAGGGGGTAGCTACACCTTC
TRBJ2-3	TRBV28	-	-	CASSPGGGGDLDTQYF	TGTGCCAGCAGTCCGGGAGGAGGGGGGGACTTAGATACGCAGTATTTT
TRBJ2-2	TRBV11-3	-	few	CASSLDGPGGELFF	TGTGCCAGCAGCTTAGATGGCCCGGGGGGGGAGCTGTTTTTT
TRBJ2-1	TRBV20-1	TRBD1	few	CSARGTGEQFF	TGCAGTGCTAGAGGGACAGGAGAGCAGTTCTTC
TRBJ2-7	TRBV29-1	TRBD1	-	CSVERQGRGSPHYEQYF	TGCAGCGTTGAAAGACAGGGCAGGGGCTCTCCACACTACGAGCAGTACTTC
TRBJ1-2	TRBV11-3	-	-	CASSSQRYGYTF	TGTGCCAGCAGTTCTCAGCGCTATGGCTACACCTTC
TRBJ1-1	TRBV30	-	few	CAWSVANTEAFF	TGTGCCTGGAGTGTAGCTAACACTGAAGCTTTCTTT
TRBJ2-7	TRBV15	TRBD2	-	CASATSGTYEQYF	TGTGCCTCCGCGACTAGCGGCACCTACGAGCAGTACTTC
TRBJ2-1	TRBV7-7	TRBD2	few	CASSLEGGREDEQFF	TGTGCTAGCAGCTTAGAAGGCGGGAGAGAGGATGAGCAGTTCTTC
TRBJ1-6	TRBV4-3	-	once	CASSQDHGSRGLLHF	TGCGCCAGCAGCCAAGATCACGGCAGCCGGGGTCTCCTCCACTTT
TRBJ1-4	TRBV10-3	TRBD1	-	CAISVDRDGEKLFF	TGTGCCATCAGTGTGGACAGGGACGGTGAAAAACTGTTTTTT
TRBJ1-5	TRBV21-1	-	-	CASSKMLSDSNQPQHF	TGTGCCAGCAGCAAAATGCTTTCAGATAGCAATCAGCCCCAGCATTTT
TRBJ2-7	TRBV7-3	TRBD2	-	CASSPGLAGGAEQYF	TGTGCCAGCAGCCCGGGACTAGCGGGAGGTGCCGAGCAGTACTTC
TRBJ1-6	TRBV7-9	-	-	CASSQLVPNSPLHF	TGTGCCAGCAGCCAACTTGTACCGAATTCACCCCTCCACTTT
TRBJ1-2	TRBV27	TRBD1	once	CASSNTGGPNYGYTF	TGTGCCAGCAGTAACACAGGGGGCCCTAACTATGGCTACACCTTC
TRBJ1-1	TRBV7-9	-	few	CASSLATGYTEAFF	TGTGCCAGCAGCTTAGCGACAGGCTACACTGAAGCTTTCTTT
TRBJ1-1	TRBV6-5	TRBD1	-	CASSPPGTGTTEAFF	TGTGCCAGCAGTCCTCCCGGGACAGGAACAACTGAAGCTTTCTTT
TRBJ1-4	TRBV27	-	-	CASRQGNEKLFF	TGTGCCAGCAGGCAGGGTAATGAAAAACTGTTTTTT
TRBJ2-3	TRBV19	TRBD2	-	CASSPRGRVQARTDTQYF	TGTGCCAGTAGTCCACGGGGGAGGGTACAAGCCCGCACAGATACGCAGTATTTT
TRBJ1-2	TRBV5-5	TRBD1	-	CASSFSPGQGGYGYTF	TGTGCCAGCAGTTTTTCTCCGGGACAGGGGGGCTATGGCTACACCTTC
TRBJ1-4	TRBV28	TRBD1	-	CASSAGQVAEKLFF	TGTGCCAGCAGTGCGGGACAGGTCGCGGAAAAACTGTTTTTT
TRBJ1-2	TRBV6-5	TRBD1	few	CASSYSGQPYGYTF	TGTGCCAGCAGTTACTCGGGACAGCCATATGGCTACACCTTC
TRBJ1-1	TRBV21-1	-	-	CASSKPIPVKGADTEAFF	TGTGCCAGCAGCAAACCAATTCCCGTTAAGGGGGCGGACACTGAAGCTTTCTTT